What follows are 21 T cell receptor beta chains derived from one specimen sequenced in a study of Graves' ophthalmopathy and Graves' hyperthyroidism. Scientists amplified the TCR beta CDR3 regions from RNA transcripts. In the first round, RT-PCR was carried out with HTBI primers, and a multiplex PCR formed the second round. TCRdb processed the multiplex PCR reads anew with MiXCR; each CDR3 protein has one entry. Of 620,000 or so distinct CDR3 sequences in the sample, 20% to 25% are singletons; the top ten hold more than 5.5%. Sequenced input: peripheral blood. The source of these receptors is a woman younger than 35 with stable Graves' hyperthyroidism. Some clones in this sample may be carry-over from other donors' samples.

This clonotype occurred many times. The chain uses TRBV6-5 and TRBJ2-5; no clear D. Trimming left V 3 bases short and J 5 bases short, with 13 bases between. Germline V gene sequence: CDR1 MNHEY, CDR2 SVGAGI. The CDR3 contains 14 residues. The CDR3 nucleotides read TGTGCCAGCAGTTATTCGACACCTAAGGAGACCCAGTACTTC. This gives the protein CASSYSTPKETQYF.

There are many counts of this clonotype. The junction shows a germline mismatch at one end, possibly a read error. This chain uses TRBV5-1 with TRBJ2-7, with D perhaps given as TRBD1 or TRBD2 (6 bases each). CDR1 is SGHRS and CDR2 is YFSETQ in the germline V gene. The CDR3 has 14 amino acids. The chain's CDR3 is CASSLGGTAYEQYF. CDR3 in DNA: TGTGCCAGCAGCTTAGGGGGGACTGCCTACGAGCAGTACTTC.

This clonotype was counted at least ten times. V and J are TRBV19 and TRBJ2-2; no clear D. V shed 7 bases and J shed 4 bases, with 10 bases lying between them. The germline V gene encodes CDR1 LNHDA and CDR2 SQIVND (reference sequence). This CDR3 has 13 amino acids. The CDR3 DNA reads as TGTGCCAGTAAGGCCAGGTCCACCGGGGAGCTGTTTTTT. Translation gives CASKARSTGELFF.

This clonotype was found many times. The CDR3 reads CAWSSGVGTGELFF. CDR3 nucleotide sequence: TGTGCCTGGAGTAGCGGGGTCGGGACCGGGGAGCTGTTTTTT. The chain uses TRBV30 and TRBJ2-2, with 7 bases that match TRBD2. Losses at the gene ends were 2 bases for V and 5 bases for J; bases not matched to a gene: 5. From germline, CDR1 is GTSNPN and CDR2 SVGIG (reference sequence). The CDR3 contains 14 residues.

A word on this clonotype: It is likely a read error, because the conserved phenylalanine at the end of the CDR3 is missing. The chain uses TRBV27 and TRBJ1-1, with unresolved D. The germline V gene encodes CDR1 MNHEY and CDR2 SMNVEV (reference sequence). Trimming pared 2 bases from V and 2 bases from J, leaving 6 bases between. This CDR3 is built from 13 residues. CDR3 in DNA: TGTGCCAGCAGTTTAAGCAGAAACACTGAAGCTTTCCTT. The encoded protein is CASSLSRNTEAFL.

This chain uses TRBV12-5 with TRBJ2-2; tentative D call: TRBD1 (5 bases). CDR3 length: 17 amino acids. V was pared by 0 bases and J by 7 bases, with 18 bases between. The germline V gene has CDR1 LGHNT and CDR2 FRNRAP. The CDR3: CASGLVLTTARDGELFF. The CDR3 nucleotides read TGTGCTAGTGGTTTGGTACTAACGACAGCCCGAGACGGGGAGCTGTTTTTT.

The V gene is TRBV28, the J gene TRBJ1-2, with D possibly TRBD1 on 5 matching bases. Germline V lookup: CDR1 MDHEN, CDR2 SYDVKM. Trimming left V 6 bases short and J 4 bases short, with 15 bases between. The CDR3 length is 14 residues. This CDR3 is CASSLDSDSYGYTF. CDR3 nucleotides: TGTGCCAGCAGCTTAGACTCCGACAGCTATGGCTACACCTTC.

The chain carries TRBV20-1 and TRBJ2-7; TRBD1 or TRBD2 may be the D gene (5 bases each). The V and J ends lost 6 bases and 4 bases respectively, with 28 bases between them. This CDR3 spans 17 amino acids. The germline V gene has CDR1 DFQATT and CDR2 SNEGSKA (reference sequence). Here the CDR3 DNA reads TGCAGTGCCTCCCCTAACGGGGCGGTCCCGGTCATATACGAGCAGTACTTC. Its protein product is CSASPNGAVPVIYEQYF.

This clonotype was detected many times. V gene TRBV6-2 or TRBV6-3 combines with J gene TRBJ1-1, with 9 bases fitting TRBD1. Germline CDR1 and CDR2: MNHEY and SVGEGT. The CDR3 has 15 amino acids. V lost 4 bases and J lost 6; bases outside the gene matches: 9. CDR3 DNA: TGTGCCAGCAGTTCGCCGGGACAGGGAGACGCTGAAGCTTTCTTT. Translating it yields CASSSPGQGDAEAFF.

This clonotype was recorded a few times. The rearrangement joins TRBV6-5 to TRBJ1-1; D is possibly TRBD1 (6 bases). The germline gives CDR1 MNHEY, CDR2 SVGAGI. V shed 6 bases and J shed 0 bases, with 20 bases lying between them. The CDR3 is 17 residues long. CDR3 loop: CASRLQGAPSMNTEAFF. The CDR3 DNA is TGTGCCAGCAGATTACAGGGAGCTCCCTCTATGAACACTGAAGCTTTCTTT.

This clonotype was picked up many times. J is TRBJ1-1 and V is TRBV6-1; no clear D. In germline, CDR1 is MNHNS, CDR2 SASEGT. The CDR3 is 14 residues long. V was trimmed by 11 bases and J by 0 bases, leaving 16 bases between them. For the CDR3, the DNA is TGTGCCGCCATACCCCCCGGATTGAACACTGAAGCTTTCTTT. This encodes CAAIPPGLNTEAFF.

Ten or more counts support this clonotype. V is TRBV19 and J is TRBJ1-5; no clear D. Trimming removed 0 bases from V and 2 bases from J, with 14 bases in between. CDR1 is LNHDA, CDR2 SQIVND, per germline (reference sequence). The CDR3 contains 17 residues. The CDR3 loop is CASSIDRWGGGNQPQHF. CDR3 DNA: TGTGCCAGTAGTATAGATCGTTGGGGTGGGGGCAATCAGCCCCAGCATTTT.

The chain combines TRBV6-5 with TRBJ1-5; tentative D call: TRBD1 (5 bases). CDR1 is MNHEY and CDR2 is SVGAGI in the germline V gene. Trimming took 4 bases from V and 0 from J, leaving 10 bases between them. The CDR3 contains 15 residues. DNA for the CDR3: TGTGCCAGCAGTTTAAAAGGGGCTAGCAATCAGCCCCAGCATTTT. Amino acids: CASSLKGASNQPQHF.

This clonotype was counted ten times or more. This chain joins TRBV6-5 and TRBJ1-1; 7 nucleotides agree with TRBD1. J gave up 6 bases and V 3 bases, and 7 bases lay outside the gene matches. This CDR3 contains 14 residues. Germline-derived CDR1 and CDR2 are MNHEY and SVGAGI. As DNA, the CDR3 is TGTGCCAGCAGTTATGACAGGGAGCACTCTGAAGCTTTCTTT. Protein: CASSYDREHSEAFF.

The V and J genes are TRBV5-1 and TRBJ1-3, with D uncertain. This CDR3 region has 16 residues. The V gene's germline CDR1 is SGHRS and CDR2 YFSETQ. Trimming took off 0 bases at V and 0 bases at J, with 10 bases between the two ends. In nucleotides, the CDR3 is TGCGCCAGCAGCTTGGCCCCAGCCGACTCTGGAAACACCATATATTTT. Translation gives CASSLAPADSGNTIYF.

V usage is TRBV5-1 and J usage is TRBJ2-7; 9 nucleotides match TRBD2. Germline V lookup: CDR1 SGHRS, CDR2 YFSETQ. This CDR3 contains 16 residues. The V segment lost 0 bases and the J segment 2 bases; nucleotides outside the gene matches: 6. CDR3 loop: CASSLEPGLAAYEQYF. CDR3 sequence (DNA): TGCGCCAGCAGCTTGGAGCCGGGACTAGCCGCCTACGAGCAGTACTTC.

Many counts were recorded for this clonotype. The J gene is TRBJ2-7, the V gene TRBV9; 11 bases map to TRBD2. V lost 3 bases and J lost 5; bases outside the gene matches: 7. The CDR3 length is 15 residues. In germline, CDR1 is SGDLS, CDR2 YYNGEE. The CDR3 here is CASSGGTSGSHEQYF. The CDR3 DNA is TGTGCCAGCAGCGGCGGGACTAGCGGTTCACACGAGCAGTACTTC.

This CDR3 is CSVELGMNTEAFF. The CDR3 DNA sequence: TGCAGCGTTGAACTCGGAATGAACACTGAAGCTTTCTTT. The gene calls are TRBV29-1 and TRBJ1-1; D remains unclear. Trimming cost V 2 bases and J 0 bases, with 7 bases left between them. Germline values: CDR1 SQVTM, CDR2 ANQGSEA. CDR3 length: 13 residues.

This clonotype has more than one count but fewer than ten. The chain has TRBV29-1 and TRBJ2-1; tentatively, D is TRBD1 (8 bases). V lost 4 bases and J lost 6, with 13 bases in between. The germline CDR1 and CDR2 sequences are SQVTM and ANQGSEA. The CDR3 is made up of 13 amino acids. In nucleotides, the CDR3 is TGCAGCGTTGGACAGGGGAGGGGCAATGAGCAGTTCTTC. Translation: CSVGQGRGNEQFF.

This rearrangement joins TRBV12-3 or TRBV12-4 to TRBJ1-2; D is perhaps TRBD1 (6 bases). V was pared by 8 bases and J by 8 bases, with 18 bases between. The CDR3 is made up of 13 amino acids. The CDR3 region is CASGYSTGSGYTF. The DNA for the CDR3 is TGTGCCAGCGGGTACTCGACAGGTAGCGGCTACACCTTC.

This clonotype was detected ten times or more. The chain combines TRBV6-1 with TRBJ1-5; D is perhaps TRBD1 (6 bases). The CDR3 loop spans 14 amino acids. V dropped 6 bases and J dropped 3 bases, with 12 bases sitting between them. CDR1 is MNHNS and CDR2 is SASEGT in the germline V gene. The CDR3 region has the DNA TGTGCCAGCAGCCCGGACAGTTACAATCAGCCCCAGCATTTT. Translation: CASSPDSYNQPQHF.